A selection of T cell receptor beta chains follows, all from one sample in a study of blood T cell repertoires in COVID-19. Produced via immunoSEQ multiplex PCR; TCRdb's table is partial and in-frame only. The sample holds 150,000 to 200,000 clones; about 91% are singletons and the top ten take around 1.5%. The specimen sequenced was peripheral blood. The receptor set was obtained from a woman between 50 and 59 years old with acute or convalescent COVID-19. CDR3s include the opening cysteine and the closing phenylalanine or tryptophan. A D gene is named only where the DNA matches it firmly. Size values are once, few and many counts, or a class for expanded clones, and some rows have none.

size	V	length	D	J	CDR3	DNA
NA	TRBV11-3	14	TRBD1	TRBJ2-2	CASSSGQGTGELFF	TGTGCCAGCAGCTCGGGACAGGGAACCGGGGAGCTGTTTTTT
NA	TRBV6-1	15	NA	TRBJ2-7	CASSEGYSGPYEQYF	TGTGCCAGCAGTGAAGGCTACAGCGGGCCCTACGAGCAGTACTTC
NA	TRBV14	13	NA	TRBJ1-2	CASSLGGFYGYTF	TGTGCCAGCAGCCTAGGGGGTTTCTATGGCTACACCTTC
NA	TRBV20-1	14	TRBD1	TRBJ1-6	CSASSGTGVGALHF	TGCAGTGCTAGTTCGGGGACAGGGGTCGGGGCCCTCCACTTT
NA	TRBV6-5	14	TRBD1	TRBJ2-7	CASSPGTGLYEQYF	TGTGCCAGCAGTCCTGGGACAGGGCTGTACGAGCAGTACTTC
NA	TRBV2	13	TRBD1	TRBJ1-1	CASGRDSYTEAFF	TGTGCCAGCGGCCGGGACAGCTACACTGAAGCTTTCTTT
NA	TRBV5-1	16	TRBD2	TRBJ2-5	CASSLAVAGGLETQYF	TGCGCCAGCAGCTTGGCAGTGGCGGGAGGGCTGGAGACCCAGTACTTC
NA	TRBV12-3/TRBV12-4	11	NA	TRBJ1-4	CASSSGEKLFF	TGTGCCAGCAGTTCGGGAGAAAAACTGTTTTTT
NA	TRBV6-5	16	NA	TRBJ1-6	CASSYANSGGRSPLHF	TGTGCCAGCAGTTACGCCAATTCGGGGGGGCGGTCACCCCTCCACTTT
NA	TRBV9	15	NA	TRBJ1-2	CASSDRDQRAYGYTF	TGTGCCAGCAGCGACCGGGATCAAAGGGCGTATGGCTACACCTTC
NA	TRBV19	16	NA	TRBJ2-6	CASGSGDTSGANVLTF	TGTGCCAGCGGTAGTGGGGACACCTCTGGGGCCAACGTCCTGACTTTC
once	TRBV5-1	13	NA	TRBJ1-1	CASSHSLTAEAFF	TGCGCCAGCAGCCATTCATTAACTGCTGAAGCTTTCTTT
once	TRBV16	15	NA	TRBJ1-2	CASSQSRTSGYGYTF	TGTGCCAGCAGCCAATCGAGGACTAGTGGCTATGGCTACACCTTC
NA	TRBV6-8	13	NA	TRBJ2-5	CASSWDYQETQYF	TGTGCCAGCAGTTGGGACTACCAAGAGACCCAGTACTTC
NA	TRBV13	15	TRBD2	TRBJ2-3	CASSLPRGGQDTQYF	TGTGCCAGCAGCTTACCGCGGGGGGGCCAAGATACGCAGTATTTT
NA	TRBV4-3	14	NA	TRBJ1-1	CASRQQGGGTEAFF	TGCGCCAGCAGGCAGCAGGGAGGGGGCACTGAAGCTTTCTTT
NA	TRBV19	15	TRBD1	TRBJ2-1	CASSLGQGALNEQFF	TGTGCCAGTAGTCTAGGACAGGGGGCGTTGAATGAGCAGTTCTTC
NA	TRBV3-1/TRBV3-2	15	TRBD1	TRBJ1-1	CASRLGTGGVTEAFF	TGTGCCAGCAGGTTGGGGACAGGGGGCGTCACTGAAGCTTTCTTT